These 20 T cell receptor beta chains were all obtained from the same sample, sequenced in a study of cytomegalovirus exposure and HLA in healthy donors. In the PCR, 60 Vbeta and 13 Jbeta primers were used. Clones were sequenced by immunoSEQ multiplex PCR, and TCRdb holds only the in-frame ones, with some missing. Of roughly 83,000 clones listed, less than 85% are singletons. The sequenced sample was PBMCs. Source of these receptors: a man in his sixties in good health and CMV-seronegative.

This rearrangement joins TRBV2 to TRBJ2-4; perhaps TRBD2 as D (6 bases). The length of the CDR3 is 17 residues. Trimming pared 2 bases from V and 3 bases from J, leaving 17 bases between. The V gene's germline CDR1 is SNHLY and CDR2 FYNNEI. The DNA of the CDR3 is TGTGCCAGCAGTGAATCCGGCACGGCGGGGAACAAAAACATTCAGTACTTC. Translated, it gives CASSESGTAGNKNIQYF. The full variable domain, rest sourced from reference TRBV2 and TRBJ2-4, is EPEVTQTPSHQVTQMGQEVILRCVPISNHLYFYWYRQILGQKVEFLVSFYNNEISEKSEIFDDQFSVERPDGSNFTLKIRSTKLEDSAMYFCASSESGTAGNKNIQYFGAGTRLSVL.

The chain employs TRBV10-3 and TRBJ2-5; D unresolved. The V gene lost 2 bases and the J gene lost 4 bases, with 14 bases spanning the gap. This CDR3 is 15 amino acids long. Germline CDR1 and CDR2: ENHRY and SYGVKD. For the CDR3, the DNA is TGTGCCATCAGTGAGCCCGAGCTTTACCTAGAGACCCAGTACTTC. Protein: CAISEPELYLETQYF.

The chain is built from TRBV7-2 and TRBJ1-1, with 7 nucleotides matching TRBD1. The germline CDR1 and CDR2 sequences are SGHTA and FQGNSA. V lost 5 bases and J lost 6; bases outside the gene matches: 3. This CDR3 comprises 12 residues. The CDR3 sequence is CASSPQGAEAFF. The CDR3 bases are TGTGCCAGCAGCCCCCAGGGGGCTGAAGCTTTCTTT.

V usage is TRBV10-3 and J usage is TRBJ2-5; TRBD1 matches at 7 bases. The germline V gene encodes CDR1 ENHRY and CDR2 SYGVKD. CDR3 length: 10 residues. The ends lost 10 bases at V and 13 bases at J; junction bases unmatched: 9. CDR3 DNA: TGTGCCAGAGCGGTGACAGGGCTGTACTTC. Translating gives CARAVTGLYF.

This clone was counted only a few times. J is TRBJ2-3 and V is TRBV9, with 8 bases fitting TRBD2. There are 14 residues in the CDR3. V was pared by 7 bases and J by 0 bases, with 4 bases of the junction left unmatched. CDR1 and CDR2 from the germline V gene are SGDLS and YYNGEE. CDR3 sequence (DNA): TGTGCCAGCGGTAGCGGGGTTAGCACAGATACGCAGTATTTT. Translation: CASGSGVSTDTQYF.

The J gene is TRBJ2-2, the V gene TRBV19, with D tentatively TRBD1 (5 bases). Germline lookup yields CDR1 LNHDA and CDR2 SQIVND (reference sequence). Trimming stripped 11 bases from V and 6 bases from J, with 10 bases between. The CDR3 length is 11 residues. The CDR3 nucleotides read TGTGCCGGGCAGGGTGCCGGGGAGCTGTTTTTT. It codes for CAGQGAGELFF. The full variable domain, rest sourced from reference TRBV19 and TRBJ2-2, is DGGITQSPKYLFRKEGQNVTLSCEQNLNHDAMYWYRQDPGQGLRLIYYSQIVNDFQKGDIAEGYSVSREKKESFPLTVTSAQKNPTAFYLCAGQGAGELFFGEGSRLTVL.

This chain uses TRBV6-6 with TRBJ1-1; weak D call: TRBD1 (5 bases). The CDR3 is 15 amino acids. Looked up from germline, CDR1 is MNHNY and CDR2 is SVGAGI (reference sequence). V was trimmed by 0 bases and J by 1 base, leaving 9 bases between them. In nucleotides, the CDR3 is TGTGCCAGCAGTTACTCGTCAGGGCAGAACACTGAAGCTTTCTTT. Residues: CASSYSSGQNTEAFF.

The chain uses TRBV7-3 and TRBJ1-2; D gene unclear. This CDR3 region has 12 residues. Trimming removed 5 bases from V and 8 bases from J, with 12 bases in between. From germline, CDR1 is SGHTA and CDR2 FQGTGA. The CDR3 sequence is CASSESLTGYTF. The CDR3 bases are TGTGCCAGCAGCGAGAGCCTCACCGGCTACACCTTC.

This clone has only a few counts. The gene calls are TRBV29-1 and TRBJ2-3, with D possibly TRBD1 on 5 matching bases. Germline CDR1 is SQVTM and CDR2 is ANQGSEA. The CDR3 is 16 amino acids. V dropped 6 bases and J dropped 0 bases, with 19 bases sitting between them. The CDR3: CSVPSPRTQSTDTQYF. The CDR3 bases are TGCAGCGTGCCCTCCCCACGGACACAGAGCACAGATACGCAGTATTTT.

The chain combines TRBV18 with TRBJ1-1, with a tentative D call TRBD1 (6 bases). Germline CDR1 reads KGHSH; CDR2 reads LQKENI. The CDR3 contains 16 residues. V was trimmed by 3 bases and J by 5 bases, leaving 19 bases between them. CDR3 sequence: CASSPRSDRLGTEAFF. The CDR3 DNA is TGTGCCAGCTCACCGAGGTCCGACAGGTTGGGGACTGAAGCTTTCTTT.

This clone was recorded at least ten times. This rearrangement joins TRBV4-1 to TRBJ2-3; 10 nucleotides line up with TRBD1. This CDR3 is 14 amino acids long. J was trimmed by 5 bases and V by 4 bases; bases with no gene match: 3. Germline lookup yields CDR1 MGHRA and CDR2 YSYEKL. As DNA, the CDR3 is TGCGCCAGCAGCCCGAGGGACAGGGGAGATACGCAGTATTTT. It yields the protein CASSPRDRGDTQYF.

The chain recombines TRBV4-2 with TRBJ2-1; 10 nucleotides match TRBD2. CDR3 length: 17 amino acids. V lost 4 bases and J lost 10; bases outside the gene matches: 16. Germline assignment: CDR1 LGHNA and CDR2 YNFKEQ. This CDR3 is CASSPLGEQRGGSEQFF. The CDR3 DNA reads as TGTGCCAGCAGCCCTTTGGGGGAACAGCGGGGGGGGTCAGAGCAGTTCTTC.

Concerning this clone: One end of the junction varies from germline; a read error may be responsible. The chain has TRBV7-9 and TRBJ2-1; 10 bases agree with TRBD2. The CDR3 has 17 amino acids. CDR1 is SEHNR and CDR2 is FQNEAQ in the germline V gene (reference sequence). The CDR3 sequence: CSSTSLRGLAGVNEQFF. The CDR3, as DNA: TGTTCCAGCACCTCGTTACGGGGGCTAGCGGGGGTCAATGAGCAGTTCTTC. The full variable domain, its missing parts supplied by reference TRBV7-9 and TRBJ2-1, is DTGVSQNPRHKITKRGQNVTFRCDPISEHNRLYWYRQTLGQGPEFLTYFQNEAQLEKSRLLSDRFSAERPKGSFSTLEIQRTEQGDSAMYLCSSTSLRGLAGVNEQFFGPGTRLTVL.

V and J are TRBV27 and TRBJ2-7, with TRBD1 as a possible D gene (5 bases). This CDR3 region has 14 residues. Germline CDR1 is MNHEY and CDR2 is SMNVEV (reference sequence). Trimming cost V 4 bases and J 2 bases, with 12 bases left between them. The CDR3 nucleotides are TGTGCCAGCAGTTATTGGGGCCCTACCTACGAGCAGTACTTC. This translates into CASSYWGPTYEQYF.

The V gene is TRBV29-1, the J gene TRBJ2-2, with 10 bases that match TRBD2. The germline V gene encodes CDR1 SQVTM and CDR2 ANQGSEA. The V gene end was trimmed by 7 bases and the J gene end by 4 bases; junction bases not matched to a gene: 9. This CDR3 is built from 15 residues. The CDR3, as DNA: TGCAGCGCTAAATCTAGCGGGGGAATCACCGGGGAGCTGTTTTTT. Its protein product is CSAKSSGGITGELFF.

Of note for this clone: Sequence at one end of the junction differs from germline and may be a read error. The chain couples TRBV6-5 to TRBJ1-1; the D is unclear. The CDR3 spans 15 residues. Germline-derived CDR1 and CDR2 are MNHEY and SVGAGI. The DNA of the CDR3 is TGTGCCAGCAGGTACTACGGAGGTGTGAACACTGAAGCTTTCTTT. Translation gives CASRYYGGVNTEAFF.

This chain connects TRBV19 to TRBJ2-7, with unresolved D. Germline CDR1 reads LNHDA; CDR2 reads SQIVND (reference sequence). V was cut by 1 base and J by 3 bases, with 7 bases left in between. The CDR3 has 13 residues. Written as DNA, the CDR3 is TGTGCCAGTAGTATAGGCCAGTTCTACGAGCAGTACTTC. Translation: CASSIGQFYEQYF. Full variable domain (outside the CDR3, taken from reference TRBV19 and TRBJ2-7): DGGITQSPKYLFRKEGQNVTLSCEQNLNHDAMYWYRQDPGQGLRLIYYSQIVNDFQKGDIAEGYSVSREKKESFPLTVTSAQKNPTAFYLCASSIGQFYEQYFGPGTRLTVT.

The gene calls are TRBV10-3 and TRBJ2-7; 9 bases agree with TRBD1. This CDR3 comprises 14 residues. In germline, CDR1 is ENHRY, CDR2 SYGVKD. J was trimmed by 4 bases and V by 3 bases; bases with no gene match: 4. The CDR3 protein is CAISEPGQGYEQYF. The CDR3, as DNA: TGTGCCATCAGTGAACCGGGACAGGGATACGAGCAGTACTTC.

This sequence joins TRBV2 and TRBJ1-2; TRBD1 matches at 8 bases. The CDR3 loop spans 13 amino acids. V was pared by 6 bases and J by 6 bases, with 6 bases of the junction left unmatched. CDR1 is SNHLY and CDR2 is FYNNEI in the germline V gene. The CDR3 nucleotides read TGTGCCAGCAGCCTACGGACAGGGAATGGCTACACCTTC. This sequence encodes CASSLRTGNGYTF.

This clone was seen a handful of times. This chain links TRBV9 with TRBJ1-6; TRBD1 aligns across 8 bases. Germline V lookup: CDR1 SGDLS, CDR2 YYNGEE. Unmatched junction bases numbered 0, after V lost 0 bases and J lost 7 bases. The CDR3 runs to 14 residues. CDR3 sequence: CASSVGQGNSPLHF. The CDR3 region has the DNA TGTGCCAGCAGCGTAGGACAGGGGAATTCACCCCTCCACTTT. Combining the CDR3 with reference TRBV9 and TRBJ1-6 gives the whole variable domain DSGVTQTPKHLITATGQRVTLRCSPRSGDLSVYWYQQSLDQGLQFLIQYYNGEERAKGNILERFSAQQFPDLHSELNLSSLELGDSALYFCASSVGQGNSPLHFGNGTRLTVT.